The entry below gives a single T cell receptor beta chain sequence along with its context. The sample is drawn from a study of CD8 T cells in ankylosing spondylitis. CDR3 length: 15 amino acids. V lost 0 bases to trimming and J lost 0 bases, with 8 bases between them. Looked up from germline, CDR1 is MNHEY and CDR2 is SMNVEV (reference sequence). Making the TCR beta libraries involved quantitative 5'-RACE with molecular barcodes. MiXCR, applied by TCRdb to the 5' RACE reads, yields one record per CDR3 protein. Of roughly 230,000 distinct CDR3 sequences detected, about a sixth appear once; the ten largest clones hold around 32%.

The V call is TRBV27, the J call TRBJ1-1; a possible D gene is TRBD1 (6 bases). Sequencing used blood, either unsorted or a sorted T cell fraction (not recorded which). The receptor was derived from a male donor with ankylosing spondylitis or in good health (not recorded which). The CDR3 here is CASSLSGQMNTEAFF. The CDR3 DNA reads as TGTGCCAGCAGTTTATCCGGACAGATGAACACTGAAGCTTTCTTT.